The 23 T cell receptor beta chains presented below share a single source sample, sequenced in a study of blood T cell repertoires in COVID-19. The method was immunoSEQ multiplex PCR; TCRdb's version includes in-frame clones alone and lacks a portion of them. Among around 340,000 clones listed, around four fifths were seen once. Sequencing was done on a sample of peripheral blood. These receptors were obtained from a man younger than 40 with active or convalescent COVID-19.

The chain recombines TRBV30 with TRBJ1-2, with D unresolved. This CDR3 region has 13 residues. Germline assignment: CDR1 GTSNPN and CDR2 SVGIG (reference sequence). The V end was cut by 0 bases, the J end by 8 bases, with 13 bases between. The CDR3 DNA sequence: TGTGCCTGGAGTGTCCGGAGGGCGGGAGGCTACACCTTC. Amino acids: CAWSVRRAGGYTF.

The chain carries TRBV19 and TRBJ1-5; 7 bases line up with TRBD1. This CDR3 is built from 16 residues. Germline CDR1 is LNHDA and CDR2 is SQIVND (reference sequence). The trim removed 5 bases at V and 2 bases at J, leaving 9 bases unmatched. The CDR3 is CASSRGTVIGNQPQHF. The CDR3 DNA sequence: TGTGCCAGTAGTCGGGGGACAGTAATAGGCAATCAGCCCCAGCATTTT. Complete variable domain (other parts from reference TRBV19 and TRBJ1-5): DGGITQSPKYLFRKEGQNVTLSCEQNLNHDAMYWYRQDPGQGLRLIYYSQIVNDFQKGDIAEGYSVSREKKESFPLTVTSAQKNPTAFYLCASSRGTVIGNQPQHFGDGTRLSIL.

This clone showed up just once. CDR3 bases: TGTGCCGTCCGACTAGCGGGAGCCTACGAGCAGTACTTC. Protein: CAVRLAGAYEQYF. The chain links TRBV6-5 to TRBJ2-7; 12 positions agree with TRBD2. Germline-derived CDR1 and CDR2 are MNHEY and SVGAGI. J was trimmed by 2 bases and V by 11 bases; bases with no gene match: 4. The CDR3 covers 13 residues.

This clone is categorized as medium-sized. The DNA for the CDR3 is TGTGCCAGCAGTTCCGTCAGGGGACAGCGACAAGAGACCCAGTACTTC. Protein product: CASSSVRGQRQETQYF. The rearrangement links TRBV28 to TRBJ2-5; 7 bases align to TRBD1. Unmatched junction bases numbered 10, after V lost 4 bases and J lost 2 bases. The CDR3 has 16 residues. CDR1 and CDR2 from the germline V gene are MDHEN and SYDVKM.

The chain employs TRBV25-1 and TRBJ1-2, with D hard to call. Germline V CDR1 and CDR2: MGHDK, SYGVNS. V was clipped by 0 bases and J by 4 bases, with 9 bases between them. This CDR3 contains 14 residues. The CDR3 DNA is TGTGCCAGCAGTGAATACGAGGGATCCTATGGCTACACCTTC. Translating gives CASSEYEGSYGYTF.

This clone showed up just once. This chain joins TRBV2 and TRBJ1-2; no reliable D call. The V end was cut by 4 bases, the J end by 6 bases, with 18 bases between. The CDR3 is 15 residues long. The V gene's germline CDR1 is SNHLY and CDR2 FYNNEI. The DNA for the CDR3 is TGTGCCAGCAGTGTCACTCGGGGAGGTGGTGATGGCTACACCTTC. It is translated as CASSVTRGGGDGYTF.

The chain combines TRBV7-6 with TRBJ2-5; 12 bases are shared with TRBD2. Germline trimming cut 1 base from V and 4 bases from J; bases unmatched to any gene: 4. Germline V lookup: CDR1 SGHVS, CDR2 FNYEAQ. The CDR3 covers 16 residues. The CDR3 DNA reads TGTGCCAGCAGCTTAGGGCCTAGCGGGGGGGGAGAGACCCAGTACTTC. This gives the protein CASSLGPSGGGETQYF.

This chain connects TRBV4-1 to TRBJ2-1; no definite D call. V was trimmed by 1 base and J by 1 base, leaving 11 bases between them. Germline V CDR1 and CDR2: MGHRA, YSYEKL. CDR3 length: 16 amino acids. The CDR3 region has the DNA TGCGCCAGCAGCCAAGGGCAGGTAAGGTCCTACAATGAGCAGTTCTTC. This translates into CASSQGQVRSYNEQFF.

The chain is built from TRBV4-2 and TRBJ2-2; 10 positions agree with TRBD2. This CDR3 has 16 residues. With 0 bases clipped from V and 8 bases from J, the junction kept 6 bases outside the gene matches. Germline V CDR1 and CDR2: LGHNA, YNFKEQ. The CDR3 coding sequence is TGTGCCAGCAGCCAAGATCCAGCGGGAGGGCTGGGGGAGCTGTTTTTT. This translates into CASSQDPAGGLGELFF.

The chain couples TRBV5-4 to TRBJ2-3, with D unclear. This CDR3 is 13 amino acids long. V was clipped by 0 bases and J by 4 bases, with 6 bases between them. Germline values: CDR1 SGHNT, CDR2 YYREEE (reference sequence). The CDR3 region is CASSLELADTQYF. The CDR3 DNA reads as TGTGCCAGCAGCTTGGAGTTAGCAGATACGCAGTATTTT. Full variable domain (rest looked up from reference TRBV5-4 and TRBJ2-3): ETGVTQSPTHLIKTRGQQVTLRCSSQSGHNTVSWYQQALGQGPQFIFQYYREEENGRGNFPPRFSGLQFPNYSSELNVNALELDDSALYLCASSLELADTQYFGPGTRLTVL.

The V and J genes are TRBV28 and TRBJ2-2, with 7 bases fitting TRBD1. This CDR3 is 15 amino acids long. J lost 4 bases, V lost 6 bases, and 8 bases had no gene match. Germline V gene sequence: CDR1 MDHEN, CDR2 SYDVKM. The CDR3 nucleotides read TGTGCCAGCAGCTCGGACAGGCGCGGCACCGGGGAGCTGTTTTTT. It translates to CASSSDRRGTGELFF.

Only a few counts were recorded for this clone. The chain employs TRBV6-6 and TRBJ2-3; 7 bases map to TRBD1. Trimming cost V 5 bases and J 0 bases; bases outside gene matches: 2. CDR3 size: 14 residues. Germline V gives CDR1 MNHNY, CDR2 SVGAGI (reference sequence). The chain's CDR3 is CASSRQGSTDTQYF. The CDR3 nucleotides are TGTGCCAGCAGTCGACAGGGAAGCACAGATACGCAGTATTTT.

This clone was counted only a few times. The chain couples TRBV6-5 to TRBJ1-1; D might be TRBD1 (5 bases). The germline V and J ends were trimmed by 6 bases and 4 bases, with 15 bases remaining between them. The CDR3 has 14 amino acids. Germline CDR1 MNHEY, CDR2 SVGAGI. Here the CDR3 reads CASRPGHWGTEAFF. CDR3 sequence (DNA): TGTGCCAGCAGACCTGGACACTGGGGCACTGAAGCTTTCTTT.

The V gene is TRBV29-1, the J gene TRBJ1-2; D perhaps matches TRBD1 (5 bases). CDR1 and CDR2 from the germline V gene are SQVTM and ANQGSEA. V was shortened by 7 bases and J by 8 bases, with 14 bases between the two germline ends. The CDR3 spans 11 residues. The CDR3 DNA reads TGCAGCGCCCGGCAGGGCAGCGGCTACACCTTC. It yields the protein CSARQGSGYTF.

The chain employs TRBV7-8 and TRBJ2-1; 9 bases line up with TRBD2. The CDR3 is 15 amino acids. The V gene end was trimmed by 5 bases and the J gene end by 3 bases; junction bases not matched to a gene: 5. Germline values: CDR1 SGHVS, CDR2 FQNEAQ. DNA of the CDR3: TGTGCCAGCAGCCTTAGCGGGAGTGACTACAATGAGCAGTTCTTC. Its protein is CASSLSGSDYNEQFF.

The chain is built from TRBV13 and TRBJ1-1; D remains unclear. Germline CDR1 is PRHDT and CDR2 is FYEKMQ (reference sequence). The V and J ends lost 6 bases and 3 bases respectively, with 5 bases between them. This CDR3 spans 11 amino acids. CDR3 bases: TGTGCCAGCAGTTTCGACACTGAAGCTTTCTTT. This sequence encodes CASSFDTEAFF.

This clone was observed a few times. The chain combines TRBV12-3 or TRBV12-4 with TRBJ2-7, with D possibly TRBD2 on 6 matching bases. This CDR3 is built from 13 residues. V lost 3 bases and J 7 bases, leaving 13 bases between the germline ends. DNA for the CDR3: TGTGCCAGCAGTTTTAGCGGTTCCCGGGAGCAGTACTTC. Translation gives CASSFSGSREQYF.

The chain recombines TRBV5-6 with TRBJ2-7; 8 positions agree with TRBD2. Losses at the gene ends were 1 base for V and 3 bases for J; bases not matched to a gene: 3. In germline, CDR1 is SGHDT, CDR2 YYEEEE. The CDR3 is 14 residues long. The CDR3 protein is CASSLLGGGYEQYF. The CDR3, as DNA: TGTGCCAGCAGCTTGCTCGGGGGGGGCTACGAGCAGTACTTC.

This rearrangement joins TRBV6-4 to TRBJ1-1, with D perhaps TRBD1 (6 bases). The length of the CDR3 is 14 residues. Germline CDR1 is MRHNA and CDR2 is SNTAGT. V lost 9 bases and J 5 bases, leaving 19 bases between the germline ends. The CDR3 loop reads CARGVEGELTEAFF. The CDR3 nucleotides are TGTGCCAGGGGGGTAGAGGGGGAGTTGACTGAAGCTTTCTTT.

CDR3 DNA: TGTGCCAGCAGCTTAAGGGGTCTAAGCTCCTATAATTCACCCCTCCACTTT. Translated: CASSLRGLSSYNSPLHF. The chain couples TRBV7-6 to TRBJ1-6; D is perhaps TRBD1 (5 bases). Between the trimmed V and J ends, which lost 2 bases and 0 bases, there was a span of 11 bases. Germline assignment: CDR1 SGHVS and CDR2 FNYEAQ. The length of the CDR3 is 17 residues.

The CDR3 loop is CASSQGQGYTEAFF. For the CDR3, the DNA is TGTGCCAGCTCACAGGGACAGGGATACACTGAAGCTTTCTTT. V usage is TRBV18 and J usage is TRBJ1-1, with 9 bases fitting TRBD1. The CDR3 is 14 residues long. Germline V gives CDR1 KGHSH, CDR2 LQKENI. Trimming at V came to 4 bases and at J to 3 bases, leaving 3 bases not matched to a gene.

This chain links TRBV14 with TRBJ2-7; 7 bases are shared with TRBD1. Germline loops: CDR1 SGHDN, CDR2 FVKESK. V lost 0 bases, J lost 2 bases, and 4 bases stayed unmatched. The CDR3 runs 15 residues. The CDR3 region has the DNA TGTGCCAGCAGCCAAGATCGCGGACAGGCCTACGAGCAGTACTTC. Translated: CASSQDRGQAYEQYF.

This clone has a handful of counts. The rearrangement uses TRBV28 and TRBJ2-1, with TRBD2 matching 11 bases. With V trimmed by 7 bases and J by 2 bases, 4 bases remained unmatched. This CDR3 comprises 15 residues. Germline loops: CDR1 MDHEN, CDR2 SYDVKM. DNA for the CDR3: TGTGCCAGCAAAGTAGCGGGAGGGACCTACAATGAGCAGTTCTTC. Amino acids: CASKVAGGTYNEQFF.